A selection of T cell receptor beta chains follows, all from one sample in a study of neurological immune-mediated disorders. TCRdb processed the 5' RACE reads anew with MiXCR; each CDR3 protein has one entry. The table includes 47,000 or so distinct CDR3 sequences, about a tenth detected once. The sequenced sample was PBMCs. These receptors came from a woman aged 40 to 50 in good health. The CDR3 runs from the conserved cysteine through the conserved F or W.

J gene: TRBJ2-5; V gene: TRBV15; CDR3 protein: CATSRVGEGRQEETQYF
J gene: TRBJ1-5; V gene: TRBV20-1; CDR3 protein: CSANQGGAVQPQHF
J gene: TRBJ2-7; V gene: TRBV7-9; CDR3 protein: CASSPDSYSYEQYF
J gene: TRBJ1-1; V gene: TRBV20-1; CDR3 protein: CSARDSEVEAFF
J gene: TRBJ1-6; V gene: TRBV20-1; CDR3 protein: CRASLTGGSTPLHF
J gene: TRBJ2-7; V gene: TRBV24-1; CDR3 protein: CATSEPHKGARNEQYF
J gene: TRBJ1-4; V gene: TRBV20-1; CDR3 protein: CSASGSNNEKLFF
J gene: TRBJ2-2; V gene: TRBV5-1; CDR3 protein: CASSSGTGFGGELFF
J gene: TRBJ2-3; V gene: TRBV29-1; CDR3 protein: CSVPTSGRATDTQYF
J gene: TRBJ2-1; V gene: TRBV2; CDR3 protein: CASSVELINPEQFF
J gene: TRBJ2-7; V gene: TRBV27; CDR3 protein: CASSLGQISYEQYF
J gene: TRBJ1-1; V gene: TRBV27; CDR3 protein: CASSFLTGGTYTEAFF
J gene: TRBJ2-5; V gene: TRBV10-3; CDR3 protein: CAIRGTSGGQETQYF
J gene: TRBJ1-2; V gene: TRBV7-2; CDR3 protein: CASSFANRDYGYTF
J gene: TRBJ2-1; V gene: TRBV24-1; CDR3 protein: CATSDSPGREFMDEQFF
J gene: TRBJ2-1; V gene: TRBV20-1; CDR3 protein: CSALDFAHYNEQFF
J gene: TRBJ1-2; V gene: TRBV29-1; CDR3 protein: CSVGGTAANYGYTF
J gene: TRBJ1-1; V gene: TRBV5-6; CDR3 protein: CASSPTRNTEAFF
J gene: TRBJ2-4; V gene: TRBV7-2; CDR3 protein: CASSLAPRGQAKNIQYF
J gene: TRBJ1-2; V gene: TRBV6-5; CDR3 protein: CSSSYPGARGYTF
J gene: TRBJ2-3; V gene: TRBV20-1; CDR3 protein: CSWMGQGTDTKYF
J gene: TRBJ1-2; V gene: TRBV6-2/TRBV6-3; CDR3 protein: CASSYPRSYGYTF
J gene: TRBJ2-1; V gene: TRBV4-3; CDR3 protein: CASSVRTSGNEQFF
J gene: TRBJ2-1; V gene: TRBV20-1; CDR3 protein: CRLVGDEQFF
J gene: TRBJ2-1; V gene: TRBV12-3/TRBV12-4; CDR3 protein: CASSLMGQDLRHEQFF
J gene: TRBJ1-2; V gene: TRBV4-1; CDR3 protein: CASSQDLPVYYGYTF
J gene: TRBJ2-7; V gene: TRBV4-3; CDR3 protein: CASSQESGLLYEQYF
J gene: TRBJ1-1; V gene: TRBV7-9; CDR3 protein: CASSLEYGTEAFF
J gene: TRBJ1-2; V gene: TRBV5-1; CDR3 protein: CASSWGTGAFLDYGYTF
J gene: TRBJ1-5; V gene: TRBV10-3; CDR3 protein: CAISADRGRNQPQHF
J gene: TRBJ2-5; V gene: TRBV4-1; CDR3 protein: CASSQGGPTVETQYF
J gene: TRBJ2-2; V gene: TRBV6-6; CDR3 protein: CASKGSSLTSGRGTNTGELFF
J gene: TRBJ2-1; V gene: TRBV18; CDR3 protein: CASSPRDRDENEQFF
J gene: TRBJ1-1; V gene: TRBV7-9; CDR3 protein: CASRDKLGTEAFF
J gene: TRBJ2-5; V gene: TRBV12-3/TRBV12-4; CDR3 protein: CASSLWGGAVQETQYF
J gene: TRBJ2-3; V gene: TRBV7-2; CDR3 protein: CASSLARQTDTQYF
J gene: TRBJ1-1; V gene: TRBV5-5; CDR3 protein: CASSLTGGWTEAFF
J gene: TRBJ2-1; V gene: TRBV7-8; CDR3 protein: CASSLASGEAPHNEQFF
J gene: TRBJ2-7; V gene: TRBV9; CDR3 protein: CASSSSGGLTHEQYF
J gene: TRBJ1-2; V gene: TRBV7-2; CDR3 protein: CASSRITGGWEGYTF
J gene: TRBJ1-3; V gene: TRBV12-3/TRBV12-4; CDR3 protein: CASSQPPRNTIYF
J gene: TRBJ1-6; V gene: TRBV9; CDR3 protein: CASSPTRGPPLHF
J gene: TRBJ2-1; V gene: TRBV24-1; CDR3 protein: CATSDGTYNEQFF
J gene: TRBJ2-1; V gene: TRBV5-1; CDR3 protein: CASSPAGEGYNEQFF
J gene: TRBJ2-1; V gene: TRBV6-2/TRBV6-3; CDR3 protein: CASKYRGNEQFF
J gene: TRBJ1-2; V gene: TRBV27; CDR3 protein: CASSSRPGDSQGYTF
J gene: TRBJ1-5; V gene: TRBV12-3/TRBV12-4; CDR3 protein: CASSSGTRTDSNQPQHF
J gene: TRBJ1-4; V gene: TRBV6-5; CDR3 protein: CVTRISTNEKLFF